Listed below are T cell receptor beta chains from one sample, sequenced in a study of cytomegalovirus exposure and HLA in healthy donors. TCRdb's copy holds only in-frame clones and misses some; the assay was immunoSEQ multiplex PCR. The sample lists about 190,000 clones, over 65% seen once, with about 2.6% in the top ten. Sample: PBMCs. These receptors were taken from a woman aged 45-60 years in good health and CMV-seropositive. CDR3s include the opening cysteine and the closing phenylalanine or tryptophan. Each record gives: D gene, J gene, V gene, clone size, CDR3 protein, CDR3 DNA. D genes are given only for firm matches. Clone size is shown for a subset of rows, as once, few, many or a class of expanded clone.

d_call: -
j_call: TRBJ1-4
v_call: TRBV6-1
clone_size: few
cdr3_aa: CASSDNRANEKLFF
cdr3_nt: TGTGCCAGCAGTGACAACAGGGCTAATGAAAAACTGTTTTTT

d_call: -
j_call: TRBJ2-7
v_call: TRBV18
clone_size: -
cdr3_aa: CASSPFGPGLGYEQYF
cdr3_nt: TGTGCCAGCTCACCTTTCGGACCGGGACTGGGGTACGAGCAGTACTTC

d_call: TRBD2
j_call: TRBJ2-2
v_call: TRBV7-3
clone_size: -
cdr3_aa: CASRLAGGPTGELFF
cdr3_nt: TGTGCCAGCAGACTAGCGGGGGGGCCGACCGGGGAGCTGTTTTTT

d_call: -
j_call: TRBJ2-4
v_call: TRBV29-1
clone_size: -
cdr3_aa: CSGGTVGNIQYF
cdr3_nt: TGCAGCGGCGGGACAGTTGGAAACATTCAGTACTTC

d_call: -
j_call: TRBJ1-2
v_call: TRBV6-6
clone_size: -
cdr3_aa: CASSYFSRGMGGYTF
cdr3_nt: TGTGCCAGCAGTTACTTCAGCCGGGGGATGGGAGGCTACACCTTC

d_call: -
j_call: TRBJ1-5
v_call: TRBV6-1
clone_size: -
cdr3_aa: CASSYGSVWPQHF
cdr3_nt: TGTGCCAGCAGTTATGGTTCAGTCTGGCCCCAGCATTTT

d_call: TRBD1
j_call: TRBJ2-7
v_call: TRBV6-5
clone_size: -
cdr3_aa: CASSYGQGAPYEQYF
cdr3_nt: TGTGCCAGCAGTTACGGACAGGGGGCCCCCTACGAGCAGTACTTC

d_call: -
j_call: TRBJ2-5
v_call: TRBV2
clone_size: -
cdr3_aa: CASSDRGRGEQYF
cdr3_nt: TGTGCCAGCAGTGACAGGGGCAGGGGGGAGCAGTACTTC

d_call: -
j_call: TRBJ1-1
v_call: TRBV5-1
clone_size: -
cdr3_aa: CASASDGQNTEAFF
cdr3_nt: TGCGCCAGCGCATCGGACGGACAGAACACTGAAGCTTTCTTT

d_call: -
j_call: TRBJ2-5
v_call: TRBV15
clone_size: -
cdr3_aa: CATSSEEQGGETQYF
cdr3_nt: TGTGCCACCAGCAGCGAGGAACAGGGTGGAGAGACCCAGTACTTC

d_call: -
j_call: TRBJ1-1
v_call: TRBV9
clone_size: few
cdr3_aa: CASSVGQGNTEAFF
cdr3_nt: TGTGCCAGCAGCGTTGGTCAGGGGAACACTGAAGCTTTCTTT

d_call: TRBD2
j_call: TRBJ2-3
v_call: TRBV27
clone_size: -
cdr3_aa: CATASGSTDTQYF
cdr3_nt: TGTGCCACCGCTAGCGGGAGCACAGATACGCAGTATTTT

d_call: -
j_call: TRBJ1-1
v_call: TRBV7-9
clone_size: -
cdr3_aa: CASSQRGSDTEAFF
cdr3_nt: TGTGCCAGCAGCCAAAGGGGAAGTGACACTGAAGCTTTCTTT

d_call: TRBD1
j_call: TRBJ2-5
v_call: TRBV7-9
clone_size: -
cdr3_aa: CASSLGISGTGVEETQYF
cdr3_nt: TGTGCCAGCAGCTTAGGGATTTCCGGGACAGGGGTTGAAGAGACCCAGTACTTC

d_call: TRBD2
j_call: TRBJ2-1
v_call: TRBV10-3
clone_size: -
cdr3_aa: CAIRGNSGASYNEQFF
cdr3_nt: TGTGCCATCCGTGGCAATAGCGGGGCCTCCTACAATGAGCAGTTCTTC

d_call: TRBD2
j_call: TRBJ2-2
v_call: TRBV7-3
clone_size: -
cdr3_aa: CASSVSGGAGELFF
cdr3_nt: TGTGCCAGCAGCGTTAGCGGGGGGGCTGGGGAGCTGTTTTTT

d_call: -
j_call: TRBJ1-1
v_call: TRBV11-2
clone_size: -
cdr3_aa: CASSGGGGGLNTEAFF
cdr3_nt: TGTGCCAGCAGCGGGGGGGGCGGGGGATTGAACACTGAAGCTTTCTTT

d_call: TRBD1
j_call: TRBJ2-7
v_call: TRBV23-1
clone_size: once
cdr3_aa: CASSLGQGARHEQYF
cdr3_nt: TGCGCCAGCAGTCTGGGCCAGGGGGCGAGACACGAGCAGTACTTC

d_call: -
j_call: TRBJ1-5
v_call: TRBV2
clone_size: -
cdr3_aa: CASSDRGVGQPQHF
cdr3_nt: TGTGCCAGCAGTGACCGGGGAGTAGGACAGCCCCAGCATTTT

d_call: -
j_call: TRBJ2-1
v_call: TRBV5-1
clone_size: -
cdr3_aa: CASSLEAFGTLSYNEQFF
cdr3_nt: TGCGCCAGCAGCTTGGAGGCTTTTGGGACTCTCTCCTACAATGAGCAGTTCTTC

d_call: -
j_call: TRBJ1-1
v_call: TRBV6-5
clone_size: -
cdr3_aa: CASSSGASPEAFF
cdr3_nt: TGTGCCAGCAGTTCAGGGGCGTCCCCTGAAGCTTTCTTT

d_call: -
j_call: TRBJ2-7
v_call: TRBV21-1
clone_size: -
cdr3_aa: CASSMDRVGPVQYF
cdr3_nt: TGTGCCAGCAGCATGGACAGGGTTGGTCCGGTGCAGTACTTC

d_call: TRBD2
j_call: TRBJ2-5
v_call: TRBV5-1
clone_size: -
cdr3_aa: CASSRGDTGTSGVDF
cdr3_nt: TGCGCCAGCAGCCGGGGGGATACCGGGACTAGCGGGGTCGACTTC

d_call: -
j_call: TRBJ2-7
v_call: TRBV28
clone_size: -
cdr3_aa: CAARKEGASYEQYF
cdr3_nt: TGTGCCGCTCGAAAGGAGGGGGCTTCCTACGAGCAGTACTTC